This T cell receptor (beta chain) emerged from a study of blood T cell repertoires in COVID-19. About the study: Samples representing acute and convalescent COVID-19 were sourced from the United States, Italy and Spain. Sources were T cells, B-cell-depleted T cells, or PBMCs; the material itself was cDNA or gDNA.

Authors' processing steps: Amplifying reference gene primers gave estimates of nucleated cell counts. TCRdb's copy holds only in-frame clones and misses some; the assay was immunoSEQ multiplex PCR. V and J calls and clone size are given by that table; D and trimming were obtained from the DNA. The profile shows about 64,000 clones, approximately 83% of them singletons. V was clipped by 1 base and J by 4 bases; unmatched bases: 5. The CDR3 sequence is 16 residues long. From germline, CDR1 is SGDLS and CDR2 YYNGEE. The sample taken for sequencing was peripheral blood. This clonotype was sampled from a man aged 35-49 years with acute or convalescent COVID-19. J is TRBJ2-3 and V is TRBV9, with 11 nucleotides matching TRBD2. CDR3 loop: CASSVTSGGSADTQYF. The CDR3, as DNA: TGTGCCAGCAGCGTAACTAGCGGGGGTAGCGCAGATACGCAGTATTTT.